This T cell receptor (beta chain) was obtained from a study of cytomegalovirus exposure and HLA in healthy donors. Whole-study context: The 500 to 750 first-cohort repertoires and the 100 to 150 validation repertoires shared the same platform, a later analysis reported.

Details on this clone: What it recognizes is unknown.

Assay used: immunoSEQ multiplex PCR; TCRdb lists only in-frame clones, some missing. The table lists tens of thousands of clones, roughly 94% of them singletons. The 120-subject validation cohort, separate from the roughly 700-subject first cohort, included the donors. The CDR3 extends over 13 amino acids. V was cut by 3 bases and J by 3 bases, with 9 bases left in between. Germline CDR1 reads LNHDA; CDR2 reads SQIVND (reference sequence). Study-wide findings and caveats: Some TCR beta chains (164 of them) were listed as cytomegalovirus-associated. Three CMV-associated chains proved CMV antigen-specific in vitro.

The TCR sequence derives from a man aged 18 to 30 in good health and CMV-seronegative. The V call is TRBV19, the J call TRBJ2-7; a weak D match, TRBD2 (6 bases). Material: PBMCs. The CDR3 sequence: CASSIKGGYEQYF. Here the CDR3 DNA reads TGTGCCAGTAGTATCAAGGGAGGCTACGAGCAGTACTTC.